This entry features one T cell receptor beta chain sequence. Its antigen is not identified. Naive CD8 populations comprised CD45RO-negative cells positively selected for CCR7, excluding terminally differentiated effector memory CD45RA+ cells. A deep-level run was used for the assay. The table came from immunoSEQ multiplex PCR; TCRdb's copy has only in-frame clones and leaves some out. The sample lists around 550,000 clones; approximately 95% were seen once. This entry comes from a study of shared clonotypes between healthy human individuals. The study, taken as a whole, reports: A generally larger estimated richness was seen in naive subsets than in memory subsets. Unshared clonotypes carried lower generation probabilities than those common to all four donors.

The germline V gene has CDR1 SGHRS and CDR2 YFSETQ. V was shortened by 5 bases and J by 2 bases, with 13 bases between the two germline ends. This CDR3 is built from 14 residues. The V and J genes are TRBV5-1 and TRBJ1-1, with a weak D call TRBD1 (5 bases). The clonotype was recovered from a woman aged 30 to 39 in good health. Sequencing used naive CD8+ T cells sorted from blood. CDR3 DNA sequence: TGCGCCAGCAGGGACGTACAGGCCAACACTGAAGCTTTCTTT. Amino acids: CASRDVQANTEAFF. The full variable domain, completed using reference TRBV5-1 and TRBJ1-1, is KAGVTQTPRYLIKTRGQQVTLSCSPISGHRSVSWYQQTPGQGLQFLFEYFSETQRNKGNFPGRFSGRQFSNSRSEMNVSTLELGDSALYLCASRDVQANTEAFFGQGTRLTVV.